This T cell receptor beta chain came from a study of CXCR3-negative and CXCR3-positive naive CD8 T cells. Study-wide findings and caveats: CXCR3-expressing naive cells carried TRB CDR3s more hydrophobic than those of CXCR3-negative naive cells.

Germline V gene sequence: CDR1 LNHNV, CDR2 YYDKDF (reference sequence). The CDR3 totals 16 residues. All TRB cDNA libraries came from 5' RACE performed with UMI labels. TCRdb reworked the 5' RACE reads into one entry per CDR3 protein, no DNA. The ten top clones account for 0.3% to 0.4%, within a sample of roughly 100,000 distinct CDR3 sequences. As regards this clonotype: Antigen specificity is unknown.

The J gene is TRBJ2-1, the V gene TRBV15; with no DNA, the TCRdb D assignment of TRBD2 cannot be verified. Sequencing was carried out using naive CXCR3+ CD8+ T cells from blood. Subset of the sample: CD45RO-CCR7+CD27+CD95- naive CD8+ T cells expressing CXCR3 (TNR3+). This sequence originates from a human donor in good health. Some clones in this sample may be carry-over from other donors' samples. The chain's CDR3 is CATTTSGRALMGEQFF.